The 25 T cell receptor beta chains in this list originate from one sample, sequenced in a study of blood T cell repertoires in COVID-19. The protocol was immunoSEQ multiplex PCR, while the TCRdb copy is restricted to in-frame clones and leaves out a portion. Here the sample spans some 250,000 clones, 80% to 90% being singletons. Input material: peripheral blood. The receptor set was obtained from a woman older than 75 with COVID-19, enrolled during active disease.

This chain uses TRBV6-6 with TRBJ1-5; 8 bases line up with TRBD1. V was clipped by 5 bases and J by 0 bases; unmatched bases: 6. Germline CDR1 and CDR2: MNHNY and SVGAGI (reference sequence). The CDR3 spans 16 residues. The CDR3 loop reads CASSRGQDVSNQPQHF. Here the CDR3 DNA reads TGTGCCAGCAGTAGGGGACAGGACGTTAGCAATCAGCCCCAGCATTTT.

The genes are TRBV16 and TRBJ1-5; D gene unclear. V shed 3 bases and J shed 0 bases, with 6 bases lying between them. CDR3 length equals 14 residues. The V gene's germline CDR1 is KGHSY and CDR2 FQNENV. CDR3 in amino acids: CASSQSYSNQPQHF. The CDR3 DNA is TGTGCCAGCAGCCAGTCTTATAGCAATCAGCCCCAGCATTTT.

The V gene is TRBV6-4, the J gene TRBJ2-1, with D possibly matching TRBD1 (5 bases). The CDR3 is 14 amino acids. Deletions cut 8 bases from V and 8 bases from J, with 19 bases between. The germline V gene has CDR1 MRHNA and CDR2 SNTAGT. CDR3 protein: CASPRTSLYHEQFF. DNA of the CDR3: TGTGCCAGCCCTAGGACAAGTTTGTATCATGAGCAGTTCTTC.

The J gene is TRBJ1-1, the V gene TRBV7-2; TRBD1 is a possible D gene (6 bases). The ends were cut back, 3 bases at V and 1 base at J, with 21 bases in the middle. Germline-derived CDR1 and CDR2 are SGHTA and FQGNSA. CDR3 length equals 18 residues. The CDR3: CASSFTSTLTGKNTEAFF. Here the CDR3 DNA reads TGTGCCAGCAGCTTCACATCCACTCTGACAGGAAAGAACACTGAAGCTTTCTTT.

The chain uses TRBV19 and TRBJ1-6, with unresolved D. V was trimmed by 5 bases and J by 11 bases, leaving 19 bases between them. This CDR3 is 15 amino acids long. Looked up from germline, CDR1 is LNHDA and CDR2 is SQIVND (reference sequence). The CDR3 protein is CASSDTGTYTTPLHF. The CDR3 bases are TGTGCCAGTAGTGATACGGGAACCTACACGACACCCCTCCACTTT. The full variable domain, with the rest looked up from reference TRBV19 and TRBJ1-6, is DGGITQSPKYLFRKEGQNVTLSCEQNLNHDAMYWYRQDPGQGLRLIYYSQIVNDFQKGDIAEGYSVSREKKESFPLTVTSAQKNPTAFYLCASSDTGTYTTPLHFGNGTRLTVT.

This CDR3 reads CASSLRVTGGTDTQYF. The CDR3 DNA follows: TGTGCCAGCAGCTTGAGGGTTACCGGGGGCACAGATACGCAGTATTTT. The J gene is TRBJ2-3, the V gene TRBV5-6, with a possible D match to TRBD2 (5 bases). V was shortened by 1 base and J by 1 base, with 13 bases between the two germline ends. The germline V gene encodes CDR1 SGHDT and CDR2 YYEEEE. This CDR3 contains 16 residues.

The chain combines TRBV10-2 with TRBJ2-1; 10 nucleotides line up with TRBD2. From germline, CDR1 is WSHSY and CDR2 SAAADI. The CDR3 has 20 residues. With V trimmed by 8 bases and J by 3 bases, 22 bases remained unmatched. CDR3 sequence reads: CASAGGVPLSGGAIYNEQFF. The CDR3 region has the DNA TGCGCCAGCGCCGGGGGGGTACCCCTCAGCGGGGGGGCGATCTACAATGAGCAGTTCTTC.

This chain connects TRBV23-1 to TRBJ1-5; D perhaps matches TRBD1 (6 bases). TRBV23-1 carries the ORF label, with uncertain function. CDR3 size: 17 residues. The V and J ends lost 0 bases and 0 bases respectively, with 12 bases between them. The CDR3 region has the DNA TGCGCCAGCAGTCAATCCTCTACAGGGCATAGCAATCAGCCCCAGCATTTT. Translating gives CASSQSSTGHSNQPQHF.

V usage is TRBV27 and J usage is TRBJ1-6, with 8 nucleotides matching TRBD1. Germline V lookup: CDR1 MNHEY, CDR2 SMNVEV (reference sequence). This CDR3 is 17 amino acids long. J lost 6 bases, V lost 4 bases, and 11 bases had no gene match. The CDR3: CASSSYRGSVGNSPLHF. The CDR3 DNA reads as TGTGCCAGCAGTTCGTACAGGGGGTCAGTTGGTAATTCACCCCTCCACTTT.

This chain joins TRBV19 and TRBJ1-2; D is undetermined. Germline-derived CDR1 and CDR2 are LNHDA and SQIVND (reference sequence). V gave up 3 bases and J gave up 3 bases, with 14 bases separating them. The CDR3 covers 15 residues. The CDR3 reads CASSIRQESDYGYTF. As DNA, the CDR3 is TGTGCCAGTAGTATCAGGCAGGAAAGTGACTATGGCTACACCTTC.

The chain uses TRBV30 and TRBJ1-5; TRBD1 aligns across 7 bases. The CDR3 extends over 14 amino acids. Trimming cost V 2 bases and J 4 bases; bases outside gene matches: 5. Germline CDR1 GTSNPN, CDR2 SVGIG (reference sequence). Here the CDR3 reads CAWSWDSFNQPQHF. The CDR3 nucleotides read TGTGCCTGGAGTTGGGACAGCTTTAATCAGCCCCAGCATTTT.

This rearrangement joins TRBV9 to TRBJ1-5; TRBD1 matches at 8 bases. Germline V gene sequence: CDR1 SGDLS, CDR2 YYNGEE. The CDR3 covers 15 residues. Trimming removed 2 bases from V and 4 bases from J; junction bases left unmatched: 5. The CDR3 DNA sequence: TGTGCCAGCAGCGTGACAGGGGAAGGGAATCAGCCCCAGCATTTT. It codes for CASSVTGEGNQPQHF.

A single count supports this clone. The chain employs TRBV28 and TRBJ1-4; the D gene is possibly TRBD1 (5 bases). With 5 bases removed from V and 4 bases from J, the gap between germline ends came to 17 bases. The CDR3 runs 16 residues. CDR1 and CDR2 (germline): MDHEN, SYDVKM. DNA of the CDR3: TGTGCCAGCAGTCCGAATCTAAGGGGCAATAATGAAAAACTGTTTTTT. Its translation: CASSPNLRGNNEKLFF.

This chain joins TRBV2 and TRBJ1-2, with 8 bases matching TRBD1. Germline CDR1 and CDR2: SNHLY and FYNNEI. Trimming at V came to 5 bases and at J to 6 bases, leaving 11 bases not matched to a gene. This CDR3 spans 15 amino acids. The CDR3 loop is CASSPVRTGSNGYTF. The CDR3 DNA is TGTGCCAGCAGTCCCGTCAGGACAGGGTCTAATGGCTACACCTTC. Complete variable domain (other parts from reference TRBV2 and TRBJ1-2): EPEVTQTPSHQVTQMGQEVILRCVPISNHLYFYWYRQILGQKVEFLVSFYNNEISEKSEIFDDQFSVERPDGSNFTLKIRSTKLEDSAMYFCASSPVRTGSNGYTFGSGTRLTVV.

This chain links TRBV28 with TRBJ2-1; TRBD2 aligns across 13 bases. V shed 4 bases, J shed 3 bases, and the junction held 3 bases outside the gene matches. Germline V gene lookup returns CDR1 MDHEN and CDR2 SYDVKM. CDR3 size: 16 residues. CDR3 DNA: TGTGCCAGCAGTTCTCGACTAGCGGGAGGCTACAATGAGCAGTTCTTC. This translates into CASSSRLAGGYNEQFF.

The V and J genes are TRBV7-9 and TRBJ1-6; TRBD1 matches 7 bases. V was pared by 8 bases and J by 5 bases, with 3 bases of the junction left unmatched. The germline gives CDR1 SEHNR, CDR2 FQNEAQ (reference sequence). There are 13 residues in the CDR3. CDR3 amino acids: CASAGTDNSPLHF. DNA of the CDR3: TGTGCCAGCGCTGGGACAGATAATTCACCCCTCCACTTT.

The rearrangement uses TRBV30 and TRBJ1-2; D unclear. The germline gives CDR1 GTSNPN, CDR2 SVGIG (reference sequence). There are 14 residues in the CDR3. V was clipped by 8 bases and J by 5 bases, with 21 bases between them. CDR3 region: CAGDRAGAVYGYTF. The CDR3 DNA reads TGTGCCGGGGATAGGGCAGGAGCGGTTTATGGCTACACCTTC.

This clone was seen only a few times. The rearrangement links TRBV6-6 to TRBJ1-1; D gene uncertain. V lost 8 bases and J lost 7, with 11 bases in between. CDR1 and CDR2 from the germline V gene are MNHNY and SVGAGI (reference sequence). CDR3 length: 11 amino acids. This chain's CDR3 is CASGQPGEAFF. The CDR3, as DNA: TGTGCCAGCGGGCAACCAGGTGAAGCTTTCTTT.

Note on this clone: Distinct nucleotide sequences in the sample also encode this CDR3. The chain employs TRBV18 and TRBJ2-7; 9 positions agree with TRBD1. Per the germline V gene, CDR1 is KGHSH and CDR2 is LQKENI. Trimming took 2 bases from V and 3 from J; bases not matched to a gene: 2. The CDR3 spans 14 residues. The CDR3 loop is CASSPGTGSYEQYF. DNA of the CDR3: TGTGCCAGCTCACCAGGGACAGGGAGCTACGAGCAGTACTTC.

This chain's CDR3 is CASRSVLNTEAFF. CDR3 in DNA: TGTGCCAGCAGGTCAGTCCTGAACACTGAAGCTTTCTTT. This sequence joins TRBV7-9 and TRBJ1-1; D gene unclear. The CDR3 extends over 13 amino acids. Trimming shortened V by 6 bases and J by 0 bases, and 8 bases separated the two germline ends. Looked up from germline, CDR1 is SEHNR and CDR2 is FQNEAQ (reference sequence).

The chain recombines TRBV6-1 with TRBJ2-3, with D maybe TRBD1 (6 bases). Germline V gives CDR1 MNHNS, CDR2 SASEGT. Trimming stripped 2 bases from V and 2 bases from J, with 29 bases between. The CDR3 is 21 residues long. The CDR3 nucleotides are TGTGCCAGCAGTGAAAATGTGAGCATCTGGACAGTCAAGACCTCCACAGATACGCAGTATTTT. As protein: CASSENVSIWTVKTSTDTQYF.

The chain recombines TRBV30 with TRBJ2-7, with D unclear. Germline CDR1 is GTSNPN and CDR2 is SVGIG (reference sequence). The CDR3 sequence is 11 residues long. V was cut by 0 bases and J by 6 bases, with 6 bases left in between. The CDR3 coding sequence is TGTGCCTGGAGTGTCCAGCGCGAGCAGTACTTC. It translates to CAWSVQREQYF. The full variable domain, with the rest looked up from reference TRBV30 and TRBJ2-7, is SQTIHQWPATLVQPVGSPLSLECTVEGTSNPNLYWYRQAAGRGLQLLFYSVGIGQISSEVPQNLSASRPQDRQFILSSKKLLLSDSGFYLCAWSVQREQYFGPGTRLTVT.

The genes are TRBV3-1 (or the pseudogene TRBV3-2) and TRBJ2-3, with D unclear. V lost 0 bases and J 6 bases, leaving 7 bases between the germline ends. The CDR3 loop spans 13 amino acids. Germline CDR1 LGHDT, CDR2 YNNKEL (reference sequence). In DNA, the CDR3 is TGTGCCAGCAGCCAAGATGTGCGGGATACGCAGTATTTT. This gives the protein CASSQDVRDTQYF.

The rearrangement uses TRBV6-5 and TRBJ1-5; D gene unclear. The germline V gene has CDR1 MNHEY and CDR2 SVGAGI. The CDR3 covers 15 residues. Trimming removed 6 bases at V and 5 bases at J, with 17 bases between. Here the CDR3 reads CASRTEANRDQPQHF. For the CDR3, the DNA is TGTGCCAGCAGGACCGAGGCAAACCGGGATCAGCCCCAGCATTTT.

V is TRBV27 and J is TRBJ1-6; 9 bases match TRBD1. Germline lookup yields CDR1 MNHEY and CDR2 SMNVEV (reference sequence). The V gene end was trimmed by 10 bases and the J gene end by 10 bases; junction bases not matched to a gene: 11. CDR3 length: 14 amino acids. The CDR3 DNA reads as TGTGCCACCGGGGACAGGGTATATAGATCACCCCTCCACTTT. Amino acids: CATGDRVYRSPLHF.